One sample yielded the 18 T cell receptor beta chains listed below, sequenced in a study of CD8 T cells in Susac syndrome. When the RNA was reverse transcribed, random hexamers were used with an input of roughly 0.5 to 1 ug. Each CDR3 protein gets one entry after TCRdb re-called the immunoSEQ multiplex PCR reads with MiXCR. The sample holds some 300,000 distinct CDR3 sequences, 70% to 90% seen once. The sample consisted of CD8+ T cells from PBMCs. These receptors were collected from a human donor with multiple sclerosis.

This clonotype was recorded once. The chain carries TRBV24-1 and TRBJ2-1, with D possibly matching TRBD1 (5 bases). V was cut by 0 bases and J by 5 bases, with 13 bases left in between. The CDR3 length is 16 residues. CDR1 and CDR2 from the germline V gene are KGHDR and SFDVKD. The CDR3 is CATSDLTGGLHNEQFF. For the CDR3, the DNA is TGTGCCACCAGTGATTTGACAGGCGGCCTTCACAATGAGCAGTTCTTC.

Notes on this clonotype: The junction shows a germline mismatch at one end, possibly a read error. The J gene is TRBJ1-1, the V gene TRBV30; tentatively, D is TRBD1 (5 bases). Germline loops: CDR1 GTSNPN, CDR2 SVGIG (reference sequence). The CDR3 runs 11 residues. The CDR3 bases are TGTGCCACGGGGCAGATCACTGAAGTTTTCTTT. It encodes CATGQITEVFF.

This chain connects TRBV20-1 to TRBJ2-7; D perhaps matches TRBD2 (5 bases). The CDR3 has 15 amino acids. V was trimmed by 0 bases and J by 0 bases, leaving 12 bases between them. Germline values: CDR1 DFQATT, CDR2 SNEGSKA (reference sequence). CDR3 nucleotides: TGCAGTGCTAGAGATCAACTAGGGAGCTCCTACGAGCAGTACTTC. It specifies CSARDQLGSSYEQYF.

This clonotype was picked up many times. J is TRBJ1-5 and V is TRBV27, with D possibly TRBD1 on 6 matching bases. Per the germline V gene, CDR1 is MNHEY and CDR2 is SMNVEV (reference sequence). CDR3 size: 13 residues. Trimming removed 6 bases from V and 7 bases from J, with 13 bases in between. CDR3 protein: CASSLGGGQPQHF. The CDR3 nucleotides are TGTGCCAGCAGCTTAGGGGGGGGGCAGCCCCAGCATTTT.

The rearrangement links TRBV5-8 to TRBJ2-5; weak D call: TRBD1 (5 bases). Germline loops: CDR1 SGHTS, CDR2 YDEGEE. This CDR3 is built from 14 residues. The germline V and J ends were trimmed by 3 bases and 3 bases, with 12 bases remaining between them. The DNA for the CDR3 is TGTGCCAGCAGCTGGAGTGACAGAGAAGAGACCCAGTACTTC. It yields the protein CASSWSDREETQYF.

The rearrangement uses TRBV20-1 and TRBJ2-7, with a possible D match to TRBD2 (5 bases). Deletions cut 6 bases from V and 1 base from J, with 13 bases between. The CDR3 runs to 13 residues. Per the germline V gene, CDR1 is DFQATT and CDR2 is SNEGSKA (reference sequence). CDR3 protein: CSAPEVGSYEQYF. The DNA of the CDR3 is TGCAGTGCGCCGGAGGTCGGTTCCTACGAGCAGTACTTC.

The chain carries TRBV3-1 and TRBJ2-3; TRBD2 matches 8 bases. Germline V lookup: CDR1 LGHDT, CDR2 YNNKEL (reference sequence). Losses at the gene ends were 0 bases for V and 6 bases for J; bases not matched to a gene: 8. This CDR3 has 16 amino acids. CDR3 residues: CASSQDMRTSRDTQYF. Here the CDR3 DNA reads TGTGCCAGCAGCCAAGATATGCGGACTAGCAGGGATACGCAGTATTTT.

The V gene is TRBV9, the J gene TRBJ1-5, with D possibly TRBD1 on 5 matching bases. Trimming shortened V by 6 bases and J by 7 bases, and 20 bases separated the two germline ends. Germline CDR1 is SGDLS and CDR2 is YYNGEE. The CDR3 is 15 amino acids. The DNA of the CDR3 is TGTGCCAGCAAGGGTAGCAGGGAACATGAGCAGCCCCAGCATTTT. This translates into CASKGSREHEQPQHF.

This clonotype was counted only a few times. The chain couples TRBV11-2 to TRBJ2-3; the D gene is possibly TRBD2 (5 bases). This CDR3 is built from 15 residues. Germline loops: CDR1 SGHAT, CDR2 FQNNGV. V dropped 6 bases and J dropped 5 bases, with 18 bases sitting between them. The CDR3 DNA reads TGTGCCAGCAGATCGATCGGGGTTCTGGGAGATACGCAGTATTTT. This codes for CASRSIGVLGDTQYF.

This clonotype was seen once. V usage is TRBV6-6 and J usage is TRBJ1-5, with 8 bases that match TRBD1. The CDR3 has 11 amino acids. From germline, CDR1 is MNHNY and CDR2 SVGAGI (reference sequence). V dropped 5 bases and J dropped 13; count of bases not matched to a gene: 4. Written as DNA, the CDR3 is TGTGCCAGCAGTGGCCAGGGGGCGCAGCATTTT. It is translated as CASSGQGAQHF.

The rearrangement links TRBV7-9 to TRBJ2-1; 7 nucleotides match TRBD2. Germline V gene sequence: CDR1 SEHNR, CDR2 FQNEAQ (reference sequence). The CDR3 runs to 14 residues. The trim removed 9 bases at V and 3 bases at J, leaving 8 bases unmatched. Written as DNA, the CDR3 is TGTGCCAGTGTGGCTAGCGGCTACTACAATGAGCAGTTCTTC. This gives the protein CASVASGYYNEQFF. Filled out from reference TRBV7-9 and TRBJ2-1, the complete variable domain reads DTGVSQNPRHKITKRGQNVTFRCDPISEHNRLYWYRQTLGQGPEFLTYFQNEAQLEKSRLLSDRFSAERPKGSFSTLEIQRTEQGDSAMYLCASVASGYYNEQFFGPGTRLTVL.

This chain links TRBV11-2 with TRBJ2-7, with TRBD2 matching over 11 bases. The CDR3 consists of 15 residues. Germline CDR1 SGHAT, CDR2 FQNNGV. The V segment lost 4 bases and the J segment 2 bases; nucleotides outside the gene matches: 4. The DNA of the CDR3 is TGTGCCAGCAGCTATACTAGCGGGAGTCCCTACGAGCAGTACTTC. Encoded protein: CASSYTSGSPYEQYF. The full variable domain, completed using reference TRBV11-2 and TRBJ2-7, is EAGVAQSPRYKIIEKRQSVAFWCNPISGHATLYWYQQILGQGPKLLIQFQNNGVVDDSQLPKDRFSAERLKGVDSTLKIQPAKLEDSAVYLCASSYTSGSPYEQYFGPGTRLTVT.

This rearrangement joins TRBV20-1 to TRBJ2-5, with 11 bases lining up with TRBD1. J was trimmed by 1 base and V by 3 bases; bases with no gene match: 22. The CDR3 sequence is 21 residues long. Germline CDR1 DFQATT, CDR2 SNEGSKA (reference sequence). This chain's CDR3 is CSASGWGQGVTSGNRQETQYF. The CDR3 DNA is TGCAGTGCTAGTGGGTGGGGACAGGGGGTGACCAGCGGGAATCGCCAAGAGACCCAGTACTTC.

The chain recombines TRBV12-3 or TRBV12-4 with TRBJ1-1; 10 nucleotides agree with TRBD1. The V gene end was trimmed by 5 bases and the J gene end by 10 bases; junction bases not matched to a gene: 7. CDR3 length: 13 amino acids. The CDR3 DNA reads as TGTGCCAGCAGTGGTCCCGGGACAGGGGCAGCTTTCTTT. It specifies CASSGPGTGAAFF.

The rearrangement links TRBV9 to TRBJ2-6, with TRBD2 identical over 8 bases. The V and J ends lost 3 bases and 8 bases, in that order; junction bases with no gene match: 7. The germline CDR1 and CDR2 sequences are SGDLS and YYNGEE. The CDR3 runs to 15 residues. The CDR3 nucleotides are TGTGCCAGCAGCGGGGCTACGGGAGGGCCCAACGTCCTGACTTTC. Amino acid sequence: CASSGATGGPNVLTF.

The chain employs TRBV7-3 and TRBJ2-7; perhaps TRBD2 as D (6 bases). The germline gives CDR1 SGHTA, CDR2 FQGTGA. V was trimmed by 5 bases and J by 2 bases, leaving 16 bases between them. The CDR3 extends over 15 amino acids. CDR3 protein: CASSPGGGSPYEQYF. CDR3 sequence (DNA): TGTGCCAGCAGCCCAGGTGGGGGGTCTCCCTACGAGCAGTACTTC.

This chain connects TRBV2 to TRBJ2-6; a weak D match, TRBD1 (6 bases). The CDR3 spans 18 residues. Trimming removed 3 bases at V and 0 bases at J, with 15 bases between. Germline V gene sequence: CDR1 SNHLY, CDR2 FYNNEI. The CDR3 sequence is CASSDEGDRSSGANVLTF. As DNA, the CDR3 is TGTGCCAGCAGTGATGAGGGGGACCGGAGCTCTGGGGCCAACGTCCTGACTTTC.

V is TRBV7-9 and J is TRBJ2-7; 8 nucleotides align to TRBD2. Germline V CDR1 and CDR2: SEHNR, FQNEAQ (reference sequence). The CDR3 loop spans 17 amino acids. The V and J ends lost 5 bases and 0 bases, in that order; junction bases with no gene match: 12. Written as DNA, the CDR3 is TGTGCCAGCAGCGCCCCGACCCTAGCGGGTAGCTCCTACGAGCAGTACTTC. As protein: CASSAPTLAGSSYEQYF.